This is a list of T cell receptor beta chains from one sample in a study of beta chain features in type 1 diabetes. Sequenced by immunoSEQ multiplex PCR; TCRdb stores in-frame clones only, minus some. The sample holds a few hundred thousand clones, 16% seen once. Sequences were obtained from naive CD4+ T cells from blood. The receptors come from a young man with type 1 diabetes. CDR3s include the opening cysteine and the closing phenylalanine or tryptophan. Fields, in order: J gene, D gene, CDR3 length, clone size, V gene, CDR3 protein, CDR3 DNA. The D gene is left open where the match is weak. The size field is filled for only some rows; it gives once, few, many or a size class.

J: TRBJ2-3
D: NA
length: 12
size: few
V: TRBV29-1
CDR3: CSVGVSQDTQYF
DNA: TGCAGCGTTGGGGTCTCGCAAGATACGCAGTATTTT

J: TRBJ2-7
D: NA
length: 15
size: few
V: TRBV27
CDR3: CASSSQVLGALKQYF
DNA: TGTGCCAGCAGTTCACAGGTTCTAGGTGCGTTGAAGCAGTACTTC

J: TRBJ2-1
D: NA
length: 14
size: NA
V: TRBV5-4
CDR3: CASSLELGGNEQFF
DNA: TGTGCCAGCAGCTTGGAACTAGGGGGCAATGAGCAGTTCTTC

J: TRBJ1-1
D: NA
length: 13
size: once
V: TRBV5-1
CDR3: CASQGQQNTEAFF
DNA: TGCGCCAGCCAAGGGCAGCAGAACACTGAAGCTTTCTTT

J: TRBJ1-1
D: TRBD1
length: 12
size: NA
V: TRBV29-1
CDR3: CSVMTGYTEAFF
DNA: TGCAGCGTCATGACAGGGTACACTGAAGCTTTCTTT

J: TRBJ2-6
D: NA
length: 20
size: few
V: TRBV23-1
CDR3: CASSHPRSVVDSSGANVLTF
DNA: TGCGCCAGCAGTCACCCGAGGTCAGTAGTGGATAGTTCTGGGGCCAACGTCCTGACTTTC

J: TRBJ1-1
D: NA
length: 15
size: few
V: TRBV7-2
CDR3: CASSSYTAQGTEAFF
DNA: TGTGCCAGCAGCTCATATACCGCCCAGGGCACTGAAGCTTTCTTT

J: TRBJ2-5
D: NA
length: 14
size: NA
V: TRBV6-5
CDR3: CASSYIDGQETQYF
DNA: TGTGCCAGCAGTTACATAGACGGCCAAGAGACCCAGTACTTC

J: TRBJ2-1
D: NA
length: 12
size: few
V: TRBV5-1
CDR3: CASSSTRYEQFF
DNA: TGCGCCAGCAGCTCCACCCGGTACGAGCAGTTCTTC

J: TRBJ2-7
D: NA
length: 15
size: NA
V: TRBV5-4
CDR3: CASSSRNEGTYEQYF
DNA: TGTGCCAGCAGCTCCCGAAACGAAGGGACCTACGAGCAGTACTTC

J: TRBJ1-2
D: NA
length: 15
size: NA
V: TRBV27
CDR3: CASSPFGDTHYGYTF
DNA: TGTGCCAGCAGCCCGTTCGGGGACACCCACTATGGCTACACCTTC

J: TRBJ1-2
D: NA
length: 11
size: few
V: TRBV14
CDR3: CASSQSSDYTF
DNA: TGTGCCAGCAGCCAAAGCTCCGACTACACCTTC

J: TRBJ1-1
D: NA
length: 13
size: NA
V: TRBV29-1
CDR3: CSVAGRANTEAFF
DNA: TGCAGCGTTGCGGGAAGGGCCAACACTGAAGCTTTCTTT

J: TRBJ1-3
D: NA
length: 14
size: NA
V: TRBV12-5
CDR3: CASGLVLEANTIYF
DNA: TGTGCTAGTGGTTTGGTACTGGAGGCGAACACCATATATTTT

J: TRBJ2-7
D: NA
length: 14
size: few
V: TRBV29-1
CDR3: CSVGGETGVYEQYF
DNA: TGCAGCGTTGGAGGTGAGACGGGGGTTTACGAGCAGTACTTC

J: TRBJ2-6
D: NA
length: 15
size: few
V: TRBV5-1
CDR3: CASSLVGSGANVLTF
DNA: TGCGCCAGCAGCTTGGTGGGATCTGGGGCCAACGTCCTGACTTTC

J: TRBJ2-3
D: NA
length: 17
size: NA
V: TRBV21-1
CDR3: CASSSKDGVYTTDTQYF
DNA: TGTGCCAGCAGCTCGAAAGATGGCGTCTATACCACAGATACGCAGTATTTT

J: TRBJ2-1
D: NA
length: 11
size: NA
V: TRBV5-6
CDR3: CASSQNNEQFF
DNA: TGTGCCAGCAGCCAAAACAATGAGCAGTTCTTC

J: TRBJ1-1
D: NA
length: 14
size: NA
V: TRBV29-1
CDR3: CSAFVSLFATEAFF
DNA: TGCAGCGCTTTCGTAAGTCTCTTCGCCACTGAAGCTTTCTTT

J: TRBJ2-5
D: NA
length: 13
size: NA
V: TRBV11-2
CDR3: CASSRGEQETQYF
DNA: TGTGCCAGCAGCCGCGGGGAGCAAGAGACCCAGTACTTC

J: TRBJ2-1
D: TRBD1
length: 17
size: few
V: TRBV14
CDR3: CASSQDKSRQGLDEQFF
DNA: TGTGCCAGCAGCCAAGATAAGTCCCGACAGGGGCTTGATGAGCAGTTCTTC

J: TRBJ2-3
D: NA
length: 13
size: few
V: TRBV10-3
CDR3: CAIRGGSTDTQYF
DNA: TGTGCCATCAGAGGGGGAAGCACAGATACGCAGTATTTT

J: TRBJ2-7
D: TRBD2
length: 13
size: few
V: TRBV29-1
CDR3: CSVRTSGSYEQYF
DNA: TGCAGCGTCCGGACTAGCGGGAGTTACGAGCAGTACTTC

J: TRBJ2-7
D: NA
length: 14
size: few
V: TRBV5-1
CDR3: CASSRDSGSYEQYF
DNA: TGCGCCAGCAGCCGGGACTCTGGTTCCTACGAGCAGTACTTC

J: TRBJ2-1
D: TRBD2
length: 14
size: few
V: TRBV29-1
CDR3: CSVARTSGRSEQFF
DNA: TGCAGCGTTGCGCGAACTAGCGGGAGGAGTGAGCAGTTCTTC

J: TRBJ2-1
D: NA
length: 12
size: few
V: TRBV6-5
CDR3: CASNPTVNEQFF
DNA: TGTGCCAGCAACCCCACTGTTAATGAGCAGTTCTTC

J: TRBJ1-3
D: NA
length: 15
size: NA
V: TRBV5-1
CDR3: CASSLGQLGGNTIYF
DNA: TGCGCCAGCAGCTTGGGACAGCTCGGGGGAAACACCATATATTTT

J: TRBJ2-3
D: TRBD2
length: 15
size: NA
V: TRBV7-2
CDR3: CASSGLAGATDTQYF
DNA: TGTGCCAGCAGCGGACTAGCGGGAGCCACAGATACGCAGTATTTT

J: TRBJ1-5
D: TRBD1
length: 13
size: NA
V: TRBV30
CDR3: CAYQGANNQPQHF
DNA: TGTGCGTATCAGGGGGCGAACAATCAGCCCCAGCATTTT

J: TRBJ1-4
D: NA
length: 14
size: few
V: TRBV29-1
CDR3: CSVKPGRRNEKLFF
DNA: TGCAGCGTGAAGCCGGGACGCAGGAATGAAAAACTGTTTTTT

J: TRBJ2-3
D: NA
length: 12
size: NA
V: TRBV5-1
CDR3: CASSLATDTQYF
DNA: TGCGCCAGCAGCTTGGCCACAGATACGCAGTATTTT

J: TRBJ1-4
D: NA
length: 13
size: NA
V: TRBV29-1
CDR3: CSVGRGTNEKLFF
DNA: TGCAGCGTTGGCCGGGGAACGAATGAAAAACTGTTTTTT

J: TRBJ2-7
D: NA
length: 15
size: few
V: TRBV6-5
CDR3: CASSYSLQDSYEQYF
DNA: TGTGCCAGCAGTTACTCGTTGCAGGACAGCTACGAGCAGTACTTC

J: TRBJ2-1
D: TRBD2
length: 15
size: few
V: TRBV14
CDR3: CASSQGLAVYNEQFF
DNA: TGTGCCAGCAGCCAAGGACTAGCGGTCTACAATGAGCAGTTCTTC

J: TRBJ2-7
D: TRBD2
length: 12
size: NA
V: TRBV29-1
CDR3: CSVHSGTREQYF
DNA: TGCAGTGTCCATAGCGGGACGAGAGAGCAGTACTTC

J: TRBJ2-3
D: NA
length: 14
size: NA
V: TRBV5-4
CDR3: CASRFGWGTDTQYF
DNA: TGTGCCAGCAGATTTGGGTGGGGCACAGATACGCAGTATTTT

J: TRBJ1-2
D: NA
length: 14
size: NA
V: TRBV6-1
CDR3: CASKSGDFNYGYTF
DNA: TGTGCCAGCAAATCAGGGGACTTCAACTATGGCTACACCTTC

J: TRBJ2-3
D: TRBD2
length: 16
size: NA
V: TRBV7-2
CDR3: CASSITSGRGADTQYF
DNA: TGTGCCAGCAGCATAACTAGCGGGAGGGGCGCAGATACGCAGTATTTT

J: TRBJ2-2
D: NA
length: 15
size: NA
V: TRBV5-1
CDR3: CASSSGLTNTGELFF
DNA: TGCGCCAGCAGCTCCGGACTGACGAACACCGGGGAGCTGTTTTTT

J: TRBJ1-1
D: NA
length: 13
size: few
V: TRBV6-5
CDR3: CASSYEGDTEAFF
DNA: TGTGCCAGCAGTTACGAGGGAGACACTGAAGCTTTCTTT

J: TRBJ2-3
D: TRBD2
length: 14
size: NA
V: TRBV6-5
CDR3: CASRASLAADTQYF
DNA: TGTGCCAGCAGAGCCAGCCTAGCGGCAGATACGCAGTATTTT

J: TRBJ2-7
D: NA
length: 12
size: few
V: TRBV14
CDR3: CASSQLRREQYF
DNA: TGTGCCAGCAGCCAATTACGGCGGGAGCAGTACTTC

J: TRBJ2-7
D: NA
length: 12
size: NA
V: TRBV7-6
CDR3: CASSPGGPEQYF
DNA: TGTGCCAGCAGCCCTGGGGGGCCCGAGCAGTACTTC

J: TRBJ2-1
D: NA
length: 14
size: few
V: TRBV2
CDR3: CATRGQGAYNEQFF
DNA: TGTGCCACCCGAGGGCAGGGAGCCTACAATGAGCAGTTCTTC

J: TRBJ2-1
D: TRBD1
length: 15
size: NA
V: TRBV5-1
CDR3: CASSRTGGENSEQFF
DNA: TGCGCCAGCAGCCGGACAGGGGGCGAGAATAGTGAGCAGTTCTTC

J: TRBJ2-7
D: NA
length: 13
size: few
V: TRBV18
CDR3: CASSPAPYYEQYF
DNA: TGTGCCAGCTCACCGGCACCGTACTACGAGCAGTACTTC

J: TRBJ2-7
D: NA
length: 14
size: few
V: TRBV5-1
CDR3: CASSVEGTSYEQYF
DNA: TGCGCCAGCAGCGTCGAGGGGACCTCCTACGAGCAGTACTTC

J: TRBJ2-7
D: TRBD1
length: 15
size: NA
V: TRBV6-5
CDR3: CASSYTGTGWYEQYF
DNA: TGTGCCAGCAGTTACACCGGGACAGGGTGGTATGAGCAGTACTTC

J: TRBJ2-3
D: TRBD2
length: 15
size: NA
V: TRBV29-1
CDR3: CSAGKGLAVTDTQYF
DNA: TGCAGCGCGGGAAAGGGGCTAGCGGTCACAGATACGCAGTATTTT

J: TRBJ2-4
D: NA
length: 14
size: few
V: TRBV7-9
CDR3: CASSRGVAKNIQYF
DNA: TGTGCCAGCAGCCGCGGGGTAGCCAAAAACATTCAGTACTTC

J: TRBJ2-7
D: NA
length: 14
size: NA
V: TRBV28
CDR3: CASTLPGHSREQYF
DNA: TGTGCCAGCACCCTCCCGGGACATTCTCGCGAGCAGTACTTC

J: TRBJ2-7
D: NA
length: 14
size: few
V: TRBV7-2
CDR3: CASSPHLGAREQYF
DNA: TGTGCCAGCAGCCCTCACCTAGGGGCACGGGAGCAGTACTTC

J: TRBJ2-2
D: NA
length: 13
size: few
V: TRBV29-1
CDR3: CSGKTGSTGELFF
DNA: TGCAGCGGGAAAACAGGGTCCACCGGGGAGCTGTTTTTT

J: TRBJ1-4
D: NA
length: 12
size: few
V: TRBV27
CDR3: CASGHINEKLFF
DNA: TGTGCCAGCGGGCACATTAATGAAAAACTGTTTTTT

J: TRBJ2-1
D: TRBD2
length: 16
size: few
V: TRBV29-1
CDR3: CSVVSSGRASYNEQFF
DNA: TGCAGCGTTGTGTCTAGCGGGAGGGCCTCCTACAATGAGCAGTTCTTC

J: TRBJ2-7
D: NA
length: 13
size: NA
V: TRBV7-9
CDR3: CASRPGMAYEQYF
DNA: TGTGCCAGCAGACCAGGAATGGCCTACGAGCAGTACTTC

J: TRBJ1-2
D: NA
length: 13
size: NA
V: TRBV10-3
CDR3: CAISEEGNYGYTF
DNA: TGTGCCATCAGTGAAGAGGGGAACTATGGCTACACCTTC

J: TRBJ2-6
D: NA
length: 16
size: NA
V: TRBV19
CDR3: CASTALLSSGANVLTF
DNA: TGTGCCAGTACTGCGCTTCTGAGCTCTGGGGCCAACGTCCTGACTTTC